These T cell receptor beta chains were read from a single sample in a study of cytomegalovirus exposure and HLA in healthy donors. Here immunoSEQ multiplex PCR was the method, and the copy in TCRdb shows in-frame clones only, minus some. This table has 70,000 or so clones, roughly 85% appearing once. The sequenced sample was PBMCs. The receptors originated from a woman under 40 in good health and CMV-seronegative. CDR3s include the opening cysteine and the closing phenylalanine or tryptophan. The order of the fields is clone size, D gene, J gene, V gene, CDR3 protein, CDR3 DNA. The D gene is left open where the match is weak. Where a row states a size, it is once, few, many or the class of an expanded clone; other rows omit it.

>NA|TRBD2|TRBJ2-3|TRBV28
CASSSRTSGTSTDTQYF
TGTGCCAGCAGCTCCCGGACTAGCGGGACTAGCACAGATACGCAGTATTTT
>NA|TRBD1|TRBJ2-5|TRBV29-1
CSVEWGQGGAQYF
TGCAGCGTTGAGTGGGGACAGGGTGGGGCCCAGTACTTC
>once|TRBD2|TRBJ2-1|TRBV7-3
CASSRASGTYNEQFF
TGTGCCAGCAGCCGCGCTAGCGGTACATACAATGAGCAGTTCTTC
>NA|TRBD2|TRBJ2-5|TRBV13
CASSSWTSGRRETQYF
TGTGCCAGCAGCTCATGGACTAGCGGGAGACGAGAGACCCAGTACTTC
>NA|NA|TRBJ1-4|TRBV7-9
CASSHALRGGEKLFF
TGTGCCAGCAGTCACGCTCTCCGGGGGGGCGAAAAACTGTTTTTT
>few|TRBD1|TRBJ1-1|TRBV27
CASSLSGTGNTEAFF
TGTGCCAGCAGTTTGTCCGGGACAGGGAACACTGAAGCTTTCTTT
>NA|TRBD2|TRBJ2-5|TRBV28
CASSLWTGRGETQYF
TGTGCCAGCAGTTTATGGACCGGGAGGGGCGAGACCCAGTACTTC
>NA|TRBD1|TRBJ1-6|TRBV30
CAWKGQGMVSYNSPLHF
TGTGCCTGGAAGGGACAGGGGATGGTCTCCTATAATTCACCCCTCCACTTT
>NA|TRBD1|TRBJ2-3|TRBV7-9
CASSLAVRGPDTQYF
TGTGCCAGCAGCTTAGCTGTCAGGGGGCCGGATACGCAGTATTTT
>few|TRBD1|TRBJ2-7|TRBV5-4
CASSLGSTGDYEQYF
TGTGCCAGCAGCTTGGGGTCCACAGGGGACTACGAGCAGTACTTC
>NA|NA|TRBJ1-4|TRBV19
CASSTPGTTNEKLFF
TGTGCCAGTAGTACCCCGGGGACAACTAATGAAAAACTGTTTTTT
>NA|TRBD2|TRBJ2-7|TRBV10-1
CASSMGLADSYEQYF
TGCGCCAGCAGTATGGGACTAGCGGACTCCTACGAGCAGTACTTC
>NA|NA|TRBJ2-1|TRBV5-6
CASSAIHEQFF
TGTGCCAGCAGCGCGATTCATGAGCAGTTCTTC
>few|TRBD2|TRBJ2-3|TRBV6-6
CASTLRVQREPDTQYF
TGTGCCAGCACTTTACGAGTCCAGCGGGAGCCAGATACGCAGTATTTT
>NA|TRBD2|TRBJ2-2|TRBV5-4
CASSVGLAGNTGELFF
TGTGCCAGCAGCGTGGGGCTAGCGGGTAATACCGGGGAGCTGTTTTTT